These 14 T cell receptor beta chains were sequenced from one sample in a study of cytomegalovirus exposure and HLA in healthy donors (TCRdb year 2017). The library relied on the immunoSEQ multiplex PCR assay. A mixture of 60 forward primers for TCR Vbeta segments and 13 reverse primers for TCR Jbeta segments was used in the multiplex PCR. TCRdb holds this immuneACCESS table with in-frame rearrangements only. Some clones are missing; in checked studies, unresolved V genes explain under half, and the rest has no known cause. The sample table shows 200,000 to 250,000 clones, and around 88% are seen once. Jointly, the top ten make up 0.9% to 1.1% of the sample. Sample: PBMCs. These receptors all stem from a woman between 18 and 29 years old in good health and CMV-seronegative.

The V call is TRBV9, the J call TRBJ2-2, with TRBD1 matching over 7 bases. Germline loops: CDR1 SGDLS, CDR2 YYNGEE. V shed 0 bases and J 4 bases; nucleotides not matched to a gene: 6. CDR3 length: 16 amino acids. The CDR3 is CASSVGGGILTGELFF. Written as DNA, the CDR3 is TGTGCCAGCAGCGTAGGAGGGGGCATACTCACCGGGGAGCTGTTTTTT. The full variable domain, with the rest looked up from reference TRBV9 and TRBJ2-2, is DSGVTQTPKHLITATGQRVTLRCSPRSGDLSVYWYQQSLDQGLQFLIQYYNGEERAKGNILERFSAQQFPDLHSELNLSSLELGDSALYFCASSVGGGILTGELFFGEGSRLTVL.

The chain's CDR3 is CASSLDRGSYEQYF. CDR3 sequence (DNA): TGTGCCAGCAGCCTTGACAGGGGTTCTTACGAGCAGTACTTC. This chain joins TRBV6-1 and TRBJ2-7, with 8 bases that match TRBD1. This CDR3 contains 14 residues. Germline CDR1 and CDR2: MNHNS and SASEGT. The V gene end was trimmed by 6 bases and the J gene end by 4 bases; junction bases not matched to a gene: 8.

Written as DNA, the CDR3 is TGTGCCAGCAGTGACAGGGTCTCCTACGAGCAGTACTTC. Protein: CASSDRVSYEQYF. The chain couples TRBV6-1 to TRBJ2-7, with D perhaps matching TRBD1 (5 bases). Germline loops: CDR1 MNHNS, CDR2 SASEGT. CDR3 length equals 13 residues. V was clipped by 3 bases and J by 0 bases, with 6 bases between them.

This sequence joins TRBV19 and TRBJ1-2, with 8 bases aligning to TRBD1. CDR1 and CDR2 (germline): LNHDA, SQIVND (reference sequence). V was pared by 3 bases and J by 5 bases, with 11 bases of the junction left unmatched. This CDR3 has 16 residues. The CDR3 loop reads CASSMSTQGAWYGYTF. The CDR3 coding sequence is TGTGCCAGTAGTATGTCAACCCAGGGGGCATGGTATGGCTACACCTTC. Looking up the rest from reference TRBV19 and TRBJ1-2 gives the full variable domain: DGGITQSPKYLFRKEGQNVTLSCEQNLNHDAMYWYRQDPGQGLRLIYYSQIVNDFQKGDIAEGYSVSREKKESFPLTVTSAQKNPTAFYLCASSMSTQGAWYGYTFGSGTRLTVV.

This clone appeared once. The chain links TRBV11-2 to TRBJ2-7; D might be TRBD1 (5 bases). CDR3 length: 14 residues. Germline loops: CDR1 SGHAT, CDR2 FQNNGV. V was trimmed by 3 bases and J by 6 bases, leaving 15 bases between them. CDR3 in DNA: TGTGCCAGCAGCTTTCTCCCTGGGGCAGGCGAGCAGTACTTC. It yields the protein CASSFLPGAGEQYF.

The chain joins TRBV7-9 to TRBJ2-5, with D possibly matching TRBD1 (6 bases). With 9 bases removed from V and 2 bases from J, the gap between germline ends came to 13 bases. CDR1 and CDR2 from the germline V gene are SEHNR and FQNEAQ (reference sequence). This CDR3 spans 13 amino acids. DNA for the CDR3: TGTGCCAGTAGCAGGGACATTCAAGAGACCCAGTACTTC. Protein: CASSRDIQETQYF.

The rearrangement uses TRBV2 and TRBJ2-7; TRBD1 matches 7 bases. CDR1 is SNHLY, CDR2 FYNNEI, per germline. CDR3 size: 14 residues. V was clipped by 9 bases and J by 1 base; unmatched bases: 9. The CDR3 spells CASSFRDRSYEQYF. The CDR3 DNA reads as TGTGCCAGTTCGTTCCGGGACAGATCCTACGAGCAGTACTTC. Complete variable domain (other parts from reference TRBV2 and TRBJ2-7): EPEVTQTPSHQVTQMGQEVILRCVPISNHLYFYWYRQILGQKVEFLVSFYNNEISEKSEIFDDQFSVERPDGSNFTLKIRSTKLEDSAMYFCASSFRDRSYEQYFGPGTRLTVT.

A note on this clone: Other DNA sequences from this sample encode an identical CDR3 as well. This chain connects TRBV6-5 to TRBJ1-5; D call uncertain. V gave up 0 bases and J gave up 7 bases, with 7 bases separating them. Germline lookup yields CDR1 MNHEY and CDR2 SVGAGI. The CDR3 length is 13 residues. The CDR3, as DNA: TGTGCCAGCAGTTACTCAGCTTGGCAGCCCCAGCATTTT. This gives the protein CASSYSAWQPQHF.

The CDR3 here is CASSDRGYGYTF. As DNA, the CDR3 is TGTGCCAGCAGTGACAGGGGGTATGGCTACACCTTC. The rearrangement uses TRBV6-4 and TRBJ1-2; D possibly corresponds to TRBD1 (6 bases). The germline V gene encodes CDR1 MRHNA and CDR2 SNTAGT. CDR3 length equals 12 residues. Trimming removed 2 bases at V and 5 bases at J, with 6 bases between.

The chain uses TRBV30 and TRBJ2-7, with 8 bases aligning to TRBD2. Germline loops: CDR1 GTSNPN, CDR2 SVGIG (reference sequence). With 2 bases clipped from V and 9 bases from J, the junction kept 15 bases outside the gene matches. This CDR3 contains 15 residues. CDR3 in amino acids: CAWSKTSGRVFGQYF. CDR3 in DNA: TGTGCCTGGAGTAAAACTAGCGGCAGGGTCTTCGGGCAGTACTTC.

V usage is TRBV7-2 and J usage is TRBJ2-6; D not certain. The V end lost 5 bases, the J end lost 0 bases, and 11 bases lay between the germline ends. In germline, CDR1 is SGHTA, CDR2 FQGNSA. There are 16 residues in the CDR3. The CDR3 DNA sequence: TGTGCCAGCAGCCCACTGATATCCTCTGGGGCCAACGTCCTGACTTTC. It yields the protein CASSPLISSGANVLTF.

This clone was counted once. The chain recombines TRBV9 with TRBJ1-3; 7 bases match TRBD1. The germline V gene encodes CDR1 SGDLS and CDR2 YYNGEE. The junction had 6 bases not matched to a gene; V was cut back by 7 bases and J by 2 bases. CDR3 length: 14 residues. CDR3 DNA: TGTGCCAGCCGGGAGGGGGCCACTGGAAACACCATATATTTT. Translated: CASREGATGNTIYF.

The chain has TRBV27 and TRBJ1-4; 9 bases map to TRBD1. J lost 7 bases, V lost 4 bases, and 10 bases had no gene match. The CDR3 is made up of 16 amino acids. CDR1 is MNHEY, CDR2 SMNVEV, per germline (reference sequence). Here the CDR3 DNA reads TGTGCCAGCAGTTCCCGCCCGACAGGGGGGCGTGAAAAACTGTTTTTT. Translated, it gives CASSSRPTGGREKLFF.

The gene calls are TRBV5-4 and TRBJ2-1, with a possible D match to TRBD2 (5 bases). The CDR3 runs 14 residues. Trimming removed 0 bases from V and 6 bases from J, with 10 bases in between. The V gene's germline CDR1 is SGHNT and CDR2 YYREEE (reference sequence). This CDR3 reads CASSLVVASNEQFF. Here the CDR3 DNA reads TGTGCCAGCAGCTTGGTGGTAGCGTCCAATGAGCAGTTCTTC.